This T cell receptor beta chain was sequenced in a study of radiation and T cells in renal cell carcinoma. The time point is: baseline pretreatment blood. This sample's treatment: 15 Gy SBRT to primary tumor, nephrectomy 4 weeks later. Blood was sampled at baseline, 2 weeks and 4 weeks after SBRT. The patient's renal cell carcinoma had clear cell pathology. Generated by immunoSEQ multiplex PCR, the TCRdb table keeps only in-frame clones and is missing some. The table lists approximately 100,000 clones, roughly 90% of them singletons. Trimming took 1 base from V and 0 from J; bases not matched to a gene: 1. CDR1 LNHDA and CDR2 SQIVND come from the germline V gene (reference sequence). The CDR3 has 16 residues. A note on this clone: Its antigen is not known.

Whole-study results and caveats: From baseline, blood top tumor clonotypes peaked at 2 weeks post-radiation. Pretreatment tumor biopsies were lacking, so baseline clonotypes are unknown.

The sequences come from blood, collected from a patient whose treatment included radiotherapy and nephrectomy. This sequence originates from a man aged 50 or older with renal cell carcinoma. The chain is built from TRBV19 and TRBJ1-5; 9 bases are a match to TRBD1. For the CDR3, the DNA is TGTGCCAGTAGTATAGGGGACAGGGATAGCAATCAGCCCCAGCATTTT. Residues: CASSIGDRDSNQPQHF.